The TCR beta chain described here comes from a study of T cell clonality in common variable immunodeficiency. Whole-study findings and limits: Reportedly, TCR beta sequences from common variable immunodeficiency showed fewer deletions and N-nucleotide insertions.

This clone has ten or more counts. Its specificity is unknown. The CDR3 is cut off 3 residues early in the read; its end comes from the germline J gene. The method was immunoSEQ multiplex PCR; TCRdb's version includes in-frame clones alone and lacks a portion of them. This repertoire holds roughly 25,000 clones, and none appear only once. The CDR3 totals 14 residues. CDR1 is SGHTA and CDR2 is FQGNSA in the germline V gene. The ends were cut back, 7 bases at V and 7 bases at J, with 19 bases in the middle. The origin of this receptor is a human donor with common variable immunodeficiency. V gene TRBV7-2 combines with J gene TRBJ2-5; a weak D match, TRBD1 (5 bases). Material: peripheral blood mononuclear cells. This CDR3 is CASTPLWQGLTQYF. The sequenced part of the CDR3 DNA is TGTGCCAGCACCCCCCTATGGCAGGGTTTGACC.